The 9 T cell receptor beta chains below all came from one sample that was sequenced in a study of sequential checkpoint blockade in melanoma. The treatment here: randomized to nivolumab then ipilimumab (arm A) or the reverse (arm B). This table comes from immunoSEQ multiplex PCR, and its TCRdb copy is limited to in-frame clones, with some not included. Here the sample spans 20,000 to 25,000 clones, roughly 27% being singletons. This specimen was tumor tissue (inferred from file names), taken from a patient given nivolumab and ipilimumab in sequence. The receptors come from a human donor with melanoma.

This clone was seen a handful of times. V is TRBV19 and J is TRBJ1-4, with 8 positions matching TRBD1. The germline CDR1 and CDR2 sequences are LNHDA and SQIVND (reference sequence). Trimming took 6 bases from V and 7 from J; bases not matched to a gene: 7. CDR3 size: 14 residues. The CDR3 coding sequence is TGTGCCAGTAGGCGCGAGACAGGGGTTGAAAAACTGTTTTTT. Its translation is CASRRETGVEKLFF.

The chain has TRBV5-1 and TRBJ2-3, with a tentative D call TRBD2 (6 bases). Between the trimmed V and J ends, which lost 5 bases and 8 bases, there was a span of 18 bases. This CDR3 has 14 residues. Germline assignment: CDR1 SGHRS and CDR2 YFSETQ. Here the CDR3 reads CASSSGPGAGTQYF. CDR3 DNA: TGCGCCAGCAGTTCGGGACCGGGAGCAGGTACGCAGTATTTT.

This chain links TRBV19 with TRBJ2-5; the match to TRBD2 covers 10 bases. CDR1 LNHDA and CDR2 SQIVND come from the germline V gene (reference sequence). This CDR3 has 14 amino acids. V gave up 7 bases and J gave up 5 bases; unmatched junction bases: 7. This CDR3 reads CASNSLAGVETQYF. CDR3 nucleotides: TGTGCCAGTAACTCGCTAGCGGGAGTCGAGACCCAGTACTTC.

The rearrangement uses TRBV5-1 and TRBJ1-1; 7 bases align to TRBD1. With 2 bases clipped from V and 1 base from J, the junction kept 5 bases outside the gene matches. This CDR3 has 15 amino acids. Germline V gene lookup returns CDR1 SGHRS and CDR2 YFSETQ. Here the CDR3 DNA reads TGCGCCAGCAGCTTTCTAGAGGGGGCGAACACTGAAGCTTTCTTT. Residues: CASSFLEGANTEAFF.

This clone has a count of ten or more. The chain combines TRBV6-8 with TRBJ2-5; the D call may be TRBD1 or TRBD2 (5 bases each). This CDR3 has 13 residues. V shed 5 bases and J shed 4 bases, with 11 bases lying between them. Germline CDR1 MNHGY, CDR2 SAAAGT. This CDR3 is CASSEGTAETQYF. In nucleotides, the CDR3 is TGTGCCAGCAGTGAGGGGACGGCAGAGACCCAGTACTTC.

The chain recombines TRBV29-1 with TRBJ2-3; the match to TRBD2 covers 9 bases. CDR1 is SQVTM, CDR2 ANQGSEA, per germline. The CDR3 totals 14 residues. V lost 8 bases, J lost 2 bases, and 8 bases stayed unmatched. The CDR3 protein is CSSAERGVTDTQYF. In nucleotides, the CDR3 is TGCAGCTCTGCGGAGCGGGGGGTCACAGATACGCAGTATTTT.

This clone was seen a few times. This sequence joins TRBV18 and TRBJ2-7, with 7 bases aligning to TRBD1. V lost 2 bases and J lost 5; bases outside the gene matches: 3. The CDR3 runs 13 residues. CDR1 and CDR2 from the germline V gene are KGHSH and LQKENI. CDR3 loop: CASSPRGGDEQYF. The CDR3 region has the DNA TGTGCCAGCTCACCAAGAGGGGGCGACGAGCAGTACTTC.

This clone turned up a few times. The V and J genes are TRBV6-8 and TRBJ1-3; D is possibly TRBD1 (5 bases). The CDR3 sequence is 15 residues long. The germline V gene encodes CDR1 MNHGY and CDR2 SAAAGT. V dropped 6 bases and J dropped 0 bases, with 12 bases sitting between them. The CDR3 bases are TGTGCCAGCAGCCCGGGACTCATCTCTGGAAACACCATATATTTT. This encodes CASSPGLISGNTIYF.

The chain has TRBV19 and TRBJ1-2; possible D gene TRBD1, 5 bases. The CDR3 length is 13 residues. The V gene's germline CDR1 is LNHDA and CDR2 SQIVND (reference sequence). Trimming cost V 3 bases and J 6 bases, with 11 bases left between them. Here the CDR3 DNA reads TGTGCCAGTAGTATTGGGGCCTTGAATGGCTACACCTTC. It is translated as CASSIGALNGYTF.